The 31 T cell receptor beta chains reported below all come from one sample, sequenced in a study of shared clonotypes between healthy human individuals. Repertoires were generated with immunoSEQ multiplex PCR, while TCRdb's copy carries only in-frame clones and drops some. The table records about 1 million clones, about 70% of them present only once. Sequenced material: memory CD4+ T cells sorted from blood. Subset given: CD45RA-negative fraction. These receptors were collected from a man between 18 and 29 years old in good health.

This chain uses TRBV19 with TRBJ1-3; D is perhaps TRBD1 (6 bases). The germline CDR1 and CDR2 sequences are LNHDA and SQIVND (reference sequence). The V and J ends lost 9 bases and 4 bases respectively, with 13 bases between them. The CDR3 is 13 amino acids. The CDR3 region has the DNA TGTGCCAGCGAAGGACAGACAGGAAACACCATATATTTT. Translating gives CASEGQTGNTIYF.

In the case of this clone: Distinct nucleotide sequences in the sample also encode this CDR3. The chain joins TRBV6-1 to TRBJ1-5; the match to TRBD1 covers 9 bases. The germline V gene has CDR1 MNHNS and CDR2 SASEGT. This CDR3 has 13 amino acids. With 4 bases clipped from V and 7 bases from J, the junction kept 2 bases outside the gene matches. CDR3 sequence: CASSGQGGQPQHF. Written as DNA, the CDR3 is TGTGCCAGCAGTGGACAGGGGGGGCAGCCCCAGCATTTT.

This chain joins TRBV7-2 and TRBJ2-1; weak D call: TRBD1 (5 bases). Germline V lookup: CDR1 SGHTA, CDR2 FQGNSA. V was shortened by 2 bases and J by 6 bases, with 11 bases between the two germline ends. The CDR3 consists of 14 residues. As DNA, the CDR3 is TGTGCCAGCAGCTTAACGTTAGGGGCCAATGAGCAGTTCTTC. Translating gives CASSLTLGANEQFF.

The genes are TRBV5-1 and TRBJ1-3; D ambiguous. Germline V gene sequence: CDR1 SGHRS, CDR2 YFSETQ. V dropped 0 bases and J dropped 0 bases, with 13 bases sitting between them. This CDR3 has 17 amino acids. The CDR3: CASSLGPGSSSGNTIYF. The CDR3 nucleotides read TGCGCCAGCAGCTTGGGGCCTGGTTCGAGCTCTGGAAACACCATATATTTT.

The V gene is TRBV4-1, the J gene TRBJ1-2; D possibly corresponds to TRBD1 (5 bases). Germline CDR1 MGHRA, CDR2 YSYEKL. Deletions cut 0 bases from V and 10 bases from J, with 12 bases between. CDR3 size: 13 residues. Here the CDR3 reads CASSQETGTYYTF. The CDR3 nucleotides read TGCGCCAGCAGCCAAGAAACCGGGACGTACTACACCTTC.

This clone was recorded a few times. The V gene is TRBV7-9, the J gene TRBJ1-2; TRBD1 aligns across 8 bases. In germline, CDR1 is SEHNR, CDR2 FQNEAQ (reference sequence). V gave up 2 bases and J gave up 7 bases; unmatched junction bases: 12. The CDR3 runs to 16 residues. The CDR3 loop reads CASSLKSARGPSGYTF. Written as DNA, the CDR3 is TGTGCCAGCAGCTTAAAATCGGCCAGGGGGCCCAGTGGCTACACCTTC.

V gene TRBV5-1 combines with J gene TRBJ2-7, with D perhaps matching TRBD2 (5 bases). Germline V gene sequence: CDR1 SGHRS, CDR2 YFSETQ. This CDR3 comprises 13 residues. With 4 bases removed from V and 6 bases from J, the gap between germline ends came to 14 bases. Written as DNA, the CDR3 is TGCGCCAGCAGCCTCCTCGGGGAGCGCGAGCAGTACTTC. The encoded protein is CASSLLGEREQYF.

The gene calls are TRBV11-3 and TRBJ2-2; tentatively, D is TRBD1 or TRBD2 (6 bases each). Trimming cost V 3 bases and J 4 bases, with 15 bases left between them. Germline values: CDR1 SGHNT, CDR2 YENEEA. The CDR3 extends over 16 amino acids. CDR3 loop: CASSFGGRRTTGELFF. CDR3 DNA sequence: TGTGCCAGCAGCTTTGGGGGGCGGCGAACCACCGGGGAGCTGTTTTTT.

In nucleotides, the CDR3 is TGTGCCAGCAGTTTGCAGGGTCGTGGAAACACCATATATTTT. It encodes CASSLQGRGNTIYF. This chain connects TRBV2 to TRBJ1-3, with TRBD1 as a possible D gene (5 bases). Trimming took 5 bases from V and 3 from J, leaving 11 bases between them. Per the germline V gene, CDR1 is SNHLY and CDR2 is FYNNEI. The length of the CDR3 is 14 residues.

V gene TRBV6-1 combines with J gene TRBJ2-7, with D unclear. Trimming shortened V by 3 bases and J by 5 bases, and 14 bases separated the two germline ends. Germline-derived CDR1 and CDR2 are MNHNS and SASEGT. The length of the CDR3 is 14 residues. The DNA of the CDR3 is TGTGCCAGCAGTGAGATAGGGTTCGGCAACGAGCAGTACTTC. Protein: CASSEIGFGNEQYF.

The chain combines TRBV5-1 with TRBJ2-3; possibly TRBD2 for D (5 bases). Germline V gives CDR1 SGHRS, CDR2 YFSETQ. V dropped 5 bases and J dropped 1 base, with 11 bases sitting between them. The CDR3 totals 14 residues. CDR3 bases: TGCGCCAGCAGTTGGCGGGCCCGCACAGATACGCAGTATTTT. Encoded protein: CASSWRARTDTQYF.

The CDR3 DNA reads as TGTGCCAGCAGCGCCAGATCGGTGGGATCCGGCTACACCTTC. It encodes CASSARSVGSGYTF. The chain is built from TRBV9 and TRBJ1-2; no definite D call. The CDR3 has 14 residues. Germline CDR1 and CDR2: SGDLS and YYNGEE. Trimming left V 3 bases short and J 8 bases short, with 17 bases between.

This chain uses TRBV9 with TRBJ2-1; weak D call: TRBD1 (6 bases). V lost 0 bases and J lost 8, with 15 bases in between. CDR1 and CDR2 from the germline V gene are SGDLS and YYNGEE. The CDR3 runs 15 residues. CDR3: CASSVERGWGDEQFF. CDR3 nucleotides: TGTGCCAGCAGCGTAGAAAGGGGGTGGGGCGATGAGCAGTTCTTC.

This chain connects TRBV28 to TRBJ2-5, with unresolved D. Germline V CDR1 and CDR2: MDHEN, SYDVKM. The CDR3 totals 12 residues. V lost 6 bases and J lost 7, with 12 bases in between. CDR3: CASSQFKRTQYF. The CDR3, as DNA: TGTGCCAGCAGCCAGTTTAAGCGGACCCAGTACTTC.

Remarks on this clone: At one end, the junction sequence differs from germline, possibly due to a read error. The chain recombines TRBV6-5 with TRBJ2-7; D remains ambiguous. Germline CDR1 is MNHEY and CDR2 is SVGAGI. The CDR3 loop spans 14 amino acids. CDR3 region: CASGVASRTYGQYF. The CDR3 bases are TGTGCCAGCGGTGTGGCATCTCGAACCTACGGGCAGTACTTC.

J is TRBJ1-3 and V is TRBV19; D not resolved. The germline CDR1 and CDR2 sequences are LNHDA and SQIVND (reference sequence). V dropped 7 bases and J dropped 8 bases, with 24 bases sitting between them. This CDR3 is built from 16 residues. CDR3 DNA: TGTGCCAGTACCCTCAAGCCTGCCGCTTCTGAGGACACCATATATTTT. Protein product: CASTLKPAASEDTIYF.

The DNA of the CDR3 is TGTGCCAGCAGTCCGGGACAGAAGAACACTGAAGCTTTCTTT. Amino acid sequence: CASSPGQKNTEAFF. This sequence joins TRBV27 and TRBJ1-1; 7 nucleotides line up with TRBD1. The CDR3 runs 14 residues. Germline CDR1 is MNHEY and CDR2 is SMNVEV (reference sequence). V was pared by 5 bases and J by 1 base, with 4 bases of the junction left unmatched.

This chain uses TRBV2 with TRBJ1-1; no clear D. This CDR3 is built from 12 residues. CDR1 SNHLY and CDR2 FYNNEI come from the germline V gene. The V gene lost 7 bases and the J gene lost 3 bases, with 9 bases spanning the gap. The CDR3 bases are TGTGCCAGCACGATGGATTACACTGAAGCTTTCTTT. Protein product: CASTMDYTEAFF.

The genes are TRBV11-3 and TRBJ2-7; D is perhaps TRBD1 or TRBD2 (5 bases each). In germline, CDR1 is SGHNT, CDR2 YENEEA. Trimming took off 4 bases at V and 1 base at J, with 23 bases between the two ends. The CDR3 consists of 18 residues. In DNA, the CDR3 is TGTGCCAGCAGCTCTACGGGGACCCAGGGAATCTGGTCCTACGAGCAGTACTTC. As protein: CASSSTGTQGIWSYEQYF.

This rearrangement joins TRBV6-6 to TRBJ1-4; no clear D. CDR3 length: 16 amino acids. The germline V gene has CDR1 MNHNY and CDR2 SVGAGI (reference sequence). V was cut by 2 bases and J by 0 bases, with 10 bases left in between. The CDR3 sequence: CASSYTETPTNEKLFF. As DNA, the CDR3 is TGTGCCAGCAGTTACACTGAGACACCAACTAATGAAAAACTGTTTTTT.

This clone was observed many times. The chain links TRBV14 to TRBJ1-5; D uncertain. V was pared by 0 bases and J by 5 bases, with 11 bases between. The CDR3 sequence is 15 residues long. Per germline, CDR1 SGHDN and CDR2 FVKESK. The CDR3 reads CASSQDPGKDQPQHF. CDR3 nucleotide sequence: TGTGCCAGCAGCCAAGATCCTGGGAAGGATCAGCCCCAGCATTTT.

The chain joins TRBV6-5 to TRBJ2-3, with TRBD2 matching over 7 bases. This CDR3 comprises 14 residues. Trimming cost V 6 bases and J 3 bases; bases outside gene matches: 6. Germline CDR1 MNHEY, CDR2 SVGAGI. This CDR3 is CASRAGTGTDTQYF. As DNA, the CDR3 is TGTGCCAGCAGAGCGGGGACTGGTACAGATACGCAGTATTTT.

In this sample, this clone turned up once. The chain has TRBV2 and TRBJ2-3; no clear D. The CDR3 length is 12 residues. Trimming removed 7 bases at V and 3 bases at J, with 8 bases between. Germline CDR1 is SNHLY and CDR2 is FYNNEI. CDR3: CASNIGTDTQYF. The CDR3 DNA reads TGTGCCAGCAACATCGGGACAGATACGCAGTATTTT.

The chain combines TRBV6-4 with TRBJ2-1; 8 bases match TRBD2. Germline values: CDR1 MRHNA, CDR2 SNTAGT. After removal of 1 base from V and 5 bases from J, the junction contained 13 bases not matched to a gene. This CDR3 contains 18 residues. CDR3 nucleotides: TGTGCCAGCAGTGACTTGAGCCTCAGACTAGCGCCCAACAATGAGCAGTTCTTC. It specifies CASSDLSLRLAPNNEQFF.

This clone was observed a handful of times. The chain carries TRBV18 and TRBJ2-3; D is possibly TRBD2 (6 bases). V dropped 1 base and J dropped 3 bases, with 11 bases sitting between them. Germline V gene sequence: CDR1 KGHSH, CDR2 LQKENI. This CDR3 spans 15 amino acids. CDR3 amino acids: CASSPRGVVTDTQYF. CDR3 DNA sequence: TGTGCCAGCTCACCACGGGGGGTGGTGACAGATACGCAGTATTTT.

The chain joins TRBV7-6 to TRBJ2-2; 10 bases match TRBD1. The CDR3 is made up of 14 amino acids. Trimming took 5 bases from V and 9 from J; bases not matched to a gene: 6. Looked up from germline, CDR1 is SGHVS and CDR2 is FNYEAQ. The CDR3: CASSAGTGDRELFF. CDR3 nucleotide sequence: TGTGCCAGCAGCGCCGGGACAGGGGACCGGGAGCTGTTTTTT.

This chain connects TRBV4-1 to TRBJ2-1; 11 positions match TRBD2. The V gene's germline CDR1 is MGHRA and CDR2 YSYEKL. This CDR3 region has 16 residues. V lost 4 bases to trimming and J lost 4 bases; unmatched junction nucleotides: 6. The CDR3 DNA follows: TGCGCCAGCAGCCCAGTAGCGGGGGGGCTTTACAATGAGCAGTTCTTC. Its protein is CASSPVAGGLYNEQFF.

The CDR3 DNA is TGTGCCAGCAGCGAGCTAGGGTACACCGGGGAGCTGTTTTTT. Translating gives CASSELGYTGELFF. The V and J genes are TRBV2 and TRBJ2-2; no definite D call. CDR3 size: 14 residues. Germline loops: CDR1 SNHLY, CDR2 FYNNEI. V lost 6 bases and J lost 3, with 11 bases in between.

The genes are TRBV5-1 and TRBJ1-2, with D unclear. Trimming removed 2 bases at V and 1 base at J, with 6 bases between. The germline V gene encodes CDR1 SGHRS and CDR2 YFSETQ. This CDR3 is 13 amino acids long. The CDR3 protein is CASSFSSNYGYTF. The CDR3 region has the DNA TGCGCCAGCAGCTTCTCAAGTAACTATGGCTACACCTTC.

Details on this clone: Additional DNA sequences in this sample encode the identical CDR3. The V gene is TRBV19, the J gene TRBJ1-6; 7 bases line up with TRBD1. With V trimmed by 4 bases and J by 9 bases, 6 bases remained unmatched. Germline V gene data show CDR1 as LNHDA and CDR2 as SQIVND (reference sequence). This CDR3 is 14 amino acids long. The CDR3 nucleotides are TGTGCCAGTAGTAGACAGGGTGGTGGTTCACCCCTCCACTTT. This translates into CASSRQGGGSPLHF.

V usage is TRBV5-4 and J usage is TRBJ2-7; unclear D gene. Germline-derived CDR1 and CDR2 are SGHNT and YYREEE (reference sequence). Trimming removed 9 bases at V and 1 base at J, with 11 bases between. The CDR3 consists of 12 residues. Here the CDR3 reads CATGADSYEQYF. In nucleotides, the CDR3 is TGTGCCACCGGTGCTGATTCCTACGAGCAGTACTTC.